The source of this T cell receptor (beta chain) is a study of blood T cell repertoires in COVID-19. Whole-study context: There were acute and convalescent COVID-19 samples, and they came from the United States, Italy and Spain. T cells, B-cell-depleted T cells, or PBMCs supplied cDNA or gDNA.

Methods used by the authors: Reference gene primer amplification yielded estimated nucleated cell counts. Only in-frame clones appear in the TCRdb table, and some are missing; sequencing was by immunoSEQ multiplex PCR. V and J calls and clone size are given by that table; D and trimming were obtained from the DNA. The data show roughly 130,000 clones, around 87% seen once. The sample comprised peripheral blood. This clonotype originated in an older woman with acute or convalescent COVID-19.

CDR3 bases: TGTGCCAGCAGCGTAGGTGCGGGAGGGGCAGATACGCAGTATTTT. Protein product: CASSVGAGGADTQYF. The rearrangement uses TRBV9 and TRBJ2-3; 9 bases are a match to TRBD2. The junction had 3 bases not matched to a gene; V was cut back by 0 bases and J by 4 bases. Per germline, CDR1 SGDLS and CDR2 YYNGEE. This CDR3 has 15 residues.